The subject of this entry is one T cell receptor (beta chain). Its antigen remains unidentified. This CDR3 has 16 residues. CDR1 and CDR2 from the germline V gene are LNHNV and YYDKDF (reference sequence). Trimming removed 3 bases from V and 5 bases from J; junction bases left unmatched: 10. The data originate from a study of shared clonotypes between healthy human individuals. Study-level results: Some naive CD4 clonotypes, 5% to 5.5%, turned up in common across several donors.

Profiled with immunoSEQ multiplex PCR; TCRdb holds only in-frame clones, not every one. This sample carries about 2,200,000 clones, about 92% of them seen once, and the ten largest clones take more than 1.5%. CD45RO negativity and positive selection for CCR7 defined naive CD8 cells, a population that excluded terminally differentiated effector memory CD45RA+ cells. Caucasian adults residing in Nashville, Tennessee made up all the donors. The source material was naive CD8+ T cells from PBMCs. The chain uses TRBV15 and TRBJ2-3; 8 bases line up with TRBD2. The origin of this receptor is a man younger than 30 in good health. Some clones in this sample may be carry-over from other donors' samples. The CDR3 bases are TGTGCCACCAGCAGGGCTGGCGGGAGCGGGGGAGATACGCAGTATTTT. It yields the protein CATSRAGGSGGDTQYF.